The next 13 T cell receptor beta chains were all read from a single sample in a study of blood T cells in healthy people across ages (dated by TCRdb to the mid-2010s). The library was generated by 5' RACE. The listed sequencing device is Illumina HiSeq 2500. A second PCR of about 6 to 12 cycles was run with a J-beta primer mix and a sample-barcoded 5' primer. The public sequencing data were trimmed at Q25 with fastp and processed into clonotypes with MiXCR by TCRdb, which kept only in-frame beta chains. Rows with one shared CDR3 protein collapse into an entry with the most common genes and DNA. This sample has about 730,000 distinct CDR3 sequences in its table, and roughly 47% of those were observed once. 20% to 25% of the sample is taken by the ten largest. Sequencing used blood. These receptors were collected from a woman aged 60-70 years in good health.

Ten or more counts support this clonotype. The chain employs TRBV2 and TRBJ2-5; D unclear. Germline CDR1 and CDR2: SNHLY and FYNNEI. The CDR3 spans 13 residues. V lost 4 bases and J 4 bases, leaving 10 bases between the germline ends. For the CDR3, the DNA is TGTGCCAGCAGTGGACGTTTAGGAGAGACCCAGTACTTC. Protein product: CASSGRLGETQYF.

The chain recombines TRBV7-8 with TRBJ1-2, with D uncertain. CDR3 length equals 14 residues. V was pared by 0 bases and J by 4 bases, with 9 bases between. The germline CDR1 and CDR2 sequences are SGHVS and FQNEAQ. In DNA form, the CDR3 reads TGTGCCAGCAGCTTAGCGGAACGGAGCTATGGCTACACCTTC. Encoded protein: CASSLAERSYGYTF.

This clonotype was counted a few times. J is TRBJ2-7 and V is TRBV21-1; the DNA was not used to check the table's D call, TRBD1. TRBV21-1 is an annotated pseudogene. The CDR3 totals 16 residues. CDR3 sequence reads: CASSNRDRTEAYEQYF. The DNA of the CDR3 is TGTGCCAGCAGCAACCGGGACAGGACCGAGGCCTACGAGCAGTACTTC.

About this clonotype itself: With a much larger clone just one base away, this may be a read error. The chain recombines TRBV6-2 or TRBV6-3 with TRBJ2-4, with a tentative D call TRBD1 (7 bases). Near its end, the DNA agrees better with TRBJ2-7, so the J call may be wrong. CDR1 and CDR2 (germline): MNHEY, SVGEGT. The CDR3 length is 14 residues. CDR3 sequence: CASSLGGTAAEQYF. The CDR3 DNA is TGTGCCAGCAGCCTCGGCGGGACAGCTGCCGAGCAGTACTTC.

About this clonotype: This may arise from a read error, as a much more abundant clone is one base away. The rearrangement joins TRBV3-1 to TRBJ2-1; TRBD2 might be the D (6 bases). The CDR3 contains 16 residues. Germline CDR1 and CDR2: LGHDT and YNNKEL (reference sequence). DNA of the CDR3: TGTGCCAGCAGCCAAGATCTAGGGGACTCCTACAATGGGCAGTTCTTC. This gives the protein CASSQDLGDSYNGQFF.

This rearrangement joins TRBV4-2 to TRBJ1-2; D is undetermined. The CDR3 length is 15 residues. The germline CDR1 and CDR2 sequences are LGHNA and YNFKEQ. V was pared by 0 bases and J by 2 bases, with 10 bases between. CDR3 nucleotides: TGTGCCAGCAGCCAAGATTGGGGAGGCAACTATGGCTACACCTTC. As protein: CASSQDWGGNYGYTF.

Here the CDR3 DNA reads TGCAGTGCTACCCGAAGCGGGGACCAAACAGATACGCAGTATTTT. Residues: CSATRSGDQTDTQYF. The chain employs TRBV20-1 and TRBJ2-3; 7 bases are a match to TRBD2. This CDR3 has 15 amino acids. The V segment lost 4 bases and the J segment 3 bases; nucleotides outside the gene matches: 10. Germline loops: CDR1 DFQATT, CDR2 SNEGSKA (reference sequence).

This rearrangement joins TRBV28 to TRBJ2-7, with a weak D call TRBD1 (6 bases). Germline V CDR1 and CDR2: MDHEN, SYDVKM. The CDR3 runs to 14 residues. Trimming shortened V by 6 bases and J by 5 bases, and 17 bases separated the two germline ends. CDR3 nucleotide sequence: TGTGCCAGCAGCCTCCTCCAGGGGAGAAACGAGCAGTACTTC. Encoded protein: CASSLLQGRNEQYF. Using reference TRBV28 and TRBJ2-7 for the parts outside the CDR3, the full variable domain is DVKVTQSSRYLVKRTGEKVFLECVQDMDHENMFWYRQDPGLGLRLIYFSYDVKMKEKGDIPEGYSVSREKKERFSLILESASTNQTSMYLCASSLLQGRNEQYFGPGTRLTVT.

This clonotype was observed many times. The chain carries TRBV7-2 and TRBJ2-7, with TRBD1 identical over 8 bases. CDR1 and CDR2 from the germline V gene are SGHTA and FQGNSA. The CDR3 runs 15 residues. Trimming at V came to 6 bases and at J to 2 bases, leaving 9 bases not matched to a gene. The CDR3 loop is CASSKDRGEPYEQYF. The CDR3 DNA reads TGTGCCAGCAGTAAAGACAGGGGAGAACCCTACGAGCAGTACTTC.

V and J are TRBV6-5 and TRBJ1-2, with 9 bases matching TRBD1. J gave up 2 bases and V 6 bases, and 10 bases lay outside the gene matches. Germline V gives CDR1 MNHEY, CDR2 SVGAGI. CDR3 length: 16 amino acids. The CDR3 region has the DNA TGTGCCAGCAGCCGGGACAGGGAACGGGCGAACTATGGCTACACCTTC. Translation gives CASSRDRERANYGYTF.

CDR3 loop: CASSLSRQGNEQYF. In DNA, the CDR3 is TGTGCCAGCAGTTTATCTAGACAGGGGAACGAGCAGTACTTC. The rearrangement joins TRBV28 to TRBJ2-7; 8 positions match TRBD1. Germline CDR1 reads MDHEN; CDR2 reads SYDVKM. The CDR3 loop spans 14 amino acids. Losses at the gene ends were 1 base for V and 5 bases for J; bases not matched to a gene: 4.

Comments on this clonotype: The junction shows a germline mismatch at one end, possibly a read error. CDR3: CASSPRQGYTETQYF. The CDR3 region has the DNA TGTGCCAGCAGCCCCCGACAGGGTTACACAGAGACGCAGTATTTT. The rearrangement joins TRBV7-3 to TRBJ2-3; TRBD1 agrees at 7 bases. The CDR3 covers 15 residues. The germline CDR1 and CDR2 sequences are SGHTA and FQGTGA.

This clonotype was counted a few times. The V call is TRBV20-1, the J call TRBJ2-7, with 10 bases identical to TRBD1. The CDR3 totals 15 residues. Germline V gives CDR1 DFQATT, CDR2 SNEGSKA (reference sequence). The trim removed 3 bases at V and 0 bases at J, leaving 5 bases unmatched. For the CDR3, the DNA is TGCAGTGCTAGGCCCGGGACAGGGGTCTCCTACGAGCAGTACTTC. It translates to CSARPGTGVSYEQYF.